This T cell receptor (beta chain) was identified in a study of blood T cell repertoires in COVID-19. Turning to the study itself: Samples representing acute and convalescent COVID-19 were sourced from the United States, Italy and Spain. Nucleic acid was either cDNA or gDNA, and it came from T cells, B-cell-depleted T cells, or PBMCs.

In the source study's methods: Estimated nucleated cell counts came from reference gene primer amplification. Method: immunoSEQ multiplex PCR; TCRdb's copy keeps in-frame clones and lacks some. The V and J calls and clone size are taken from that table; D and trimming were inferred from the DNA. The sample shows roughly 170,000 clones, around nine tenths of them seen only once. This CDR3 spans 15 amino acids. CDR1 and CDR2 from the germline V gene are MDHEN and SYDVKM. Trimming stripped 5 bases from V and 2 bases from J, with 13 bases between. The V gene is TRBV28, the J gene TRBJ1-3; tentative D call: TRBD1 (6 bases). The sequence was obtained from a man aged 40-49 years with active or convalescent COVID-19. The sample comprised peripheral blood. The CDR3 DNA reads TGTGCCAGCAGTCGACGGGACAATACTGGAAACACCATATATTTT. Encoded protein: CASSRRDNTGNTIYF.